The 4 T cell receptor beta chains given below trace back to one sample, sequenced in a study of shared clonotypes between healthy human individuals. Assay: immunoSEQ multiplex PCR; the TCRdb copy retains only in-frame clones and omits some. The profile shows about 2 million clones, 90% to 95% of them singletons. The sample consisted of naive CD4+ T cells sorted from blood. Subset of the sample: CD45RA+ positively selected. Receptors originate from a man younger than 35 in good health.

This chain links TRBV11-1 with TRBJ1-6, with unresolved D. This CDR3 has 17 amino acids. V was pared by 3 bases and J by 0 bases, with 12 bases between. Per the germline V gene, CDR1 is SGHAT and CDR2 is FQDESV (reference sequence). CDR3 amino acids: CASSFSPESSYNSPLHF. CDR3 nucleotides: TGTGCCAGCAGCTTCTCCCCGGAAAGCTCCTATAATTCACCCCTCCACTTT. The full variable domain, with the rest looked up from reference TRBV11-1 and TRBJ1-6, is EAEVAQSPRYKITEKSQAVAFWCDPISGHATLYWYRQILGQGPELLVQFQDESVVDDSQLPKDRFSAERLKGVDSTLKIQPAELGDSAMYLCASSFSPESSYNSPLHFGNGTRLTVT.

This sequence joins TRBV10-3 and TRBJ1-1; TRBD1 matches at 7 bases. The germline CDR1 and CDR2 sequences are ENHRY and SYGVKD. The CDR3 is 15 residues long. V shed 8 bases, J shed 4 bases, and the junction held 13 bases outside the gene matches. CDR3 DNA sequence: TGTGCCATCCGTACAGGGGCCGCAATAAGCACTGAAGCTTTCTTT. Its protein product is CAIRTGAAISTEAFF.

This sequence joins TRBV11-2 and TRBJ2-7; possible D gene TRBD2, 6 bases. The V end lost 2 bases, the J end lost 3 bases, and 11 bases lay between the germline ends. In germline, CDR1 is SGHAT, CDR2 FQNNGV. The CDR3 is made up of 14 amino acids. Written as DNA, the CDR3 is TGTGCCAGCAGCTTATCAGTCGGGGGCTACGAGCAGTACTTC. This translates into CASSLSVGGYEQYF. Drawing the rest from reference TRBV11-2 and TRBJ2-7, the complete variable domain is EAGVAQSPRYKIIEKRQSVAFWCNPISGHATLYWYQQILGQGPKLLIQFQNNGVVDDSQLPKDRFSAERLKGVDSTLKIQPAKLEDSAVYLCASSLSVGGYEQYFGPGTRLTVT.

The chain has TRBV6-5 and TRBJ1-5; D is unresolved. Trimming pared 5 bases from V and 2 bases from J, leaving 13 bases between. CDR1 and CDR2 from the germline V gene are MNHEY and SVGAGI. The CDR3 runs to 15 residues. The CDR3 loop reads CASSQGGGGNQPQHF. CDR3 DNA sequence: TGTGCCAGCAGTCAAGGAGGCGGTGGCAATCAGCCCCAGCATTTT.